This TCR beta chain was captured by sequencing in a study of T cells in lung cancer brain metastases. Trimming took 4 bases from V and 5 from J; bases not matched to a gene: 12. The CDR3 has 16 amino acids. Germline V lookup: CDR1 SGHRS, CDR2 YFSETQ. The assay was immunoSEQ multiplex PCR, and TCRdb's table has in-frame clones only and misses some. Of 4,500 to 5,000 clones in the sample, 80% to 90% are singletons; the top ten hold 2% to 3%. This TCR was recovered from a man aged 50-59 years with non-small cell lung cancer. This chain uses TRBV5-1 with TRBJ2-5, with 9 nucleotides matching TRBD2. Sequencing used tumor tissue from the primary lung tumor. The CDR3 bases are TGCGCCAGCAGCCTAGAAGGCGGGGGGGCGTTCGAGACCCAGTACTTC. Protein sequence: CASSLEGGGAFETQYF.